This T cell receptor (beta chain) comes out of a study of T cell responses to AZD1222 COVID-19 vaccine. Study-level findings and limits: Every sample of the repertoires postdated the peak T cell response. After two AZD1222 doses, spike-specific TCR breadth and depth rose versus day 0. At 160-218 and 743-854, vaccine-associated CD4 TCRs were dominant, and they spanned spike. Variant regions that are unmutated are reportedly the target of nearly half of spike-specific TCRs.

This clone has just a few counts. Its antigen is unidentified. Profiling relied on immunoSEQ multiplex PCR, and the TCRdb table lists in-frame clones only, not all of them. Counted here are approximately 140,000 clones, 75% to 95% occurring once; the ten biggest clones make up 1.5% to 2%. Trimming removed 4 bases at V and 0 bases at J, with 15 bases between. The CDR3 length is 16 residues. Looked up from germline, CDR1 is MGHRA and CDR2 is YSYEKL. The source material was peripheral blood, sampled 28 days after the second AZD1222 dose. This rearrangement joins TRBV4-1 to TRBJ1-1; D is possibly TRBD1 (6 bases). The TCR originated in an adult who received the AZD1222 COVID-19 vaccine. The CDR3 bases are TGCGCCAGCAGCCTCCCCCGGGACACCTTGAACACTGAAGCTTTCTTT. It is translated as CASSLPRDTLNTEAFF.